The entry that follows covers one TCR beta chain sequence. Per the original methods: By means of reference gene primer amplification, nucleated cell counts were estimated. Clones were sequenced by immunoSEQ multiplex PCR, and TCRdb holds only the in-frame ones, with some missing. V and J calls and clone size are given by that table; D and trimming were obtained from the DNA. The sample includes 260,000 or so clones, roughly 86% of them seen just once. This CDR3 spans 14 amino acids. CDR1 MNHNY and CDR2 SVGAGI come from the germline V gene (reference sequence). After removal of 5 bases from V and 4 bases from J, the junction contained 5 bases not matched to a gene. The sample comes from a study of blood T cell repertoires in COVID-19.

The chain joins TRBV6-6 to TRBJ1-2; 9 positions match TRBD1. Sequencing was done on a sample of peripheral blood. This sequence originates from a man in his late teens or twenties with active or convalescent COVID-19. CDR3: CASSLQGAGYGYTF. The CDR3, as DNA: TGTGCCAGCAGTCTACAGGGGGCGGGCTATGGCTACACCTTC.